This is a list of T cell receptor beta chains from one sample in a study of regulatory T cells in long-lasting Graves disease. TCRdb called the multiplex PCR reads again in MiXCR, with one record for every CDR3 protein. Seen here are around 400,000 distinct CDR3 sequences, 15% observed once, and the top ten hold over 7%. These data also formed part of another study, on T cells in Graves' hyperthyroidism and ophthalmopathy.

Source: peripheral blood mononuclear cells (PBMCs), taken at new diagnosis, from a patient treated with antithyroid drugs. All receptors come from a woman aged 40 to 50 with Graves disease. Each CDR3 is given with its conserved first and last residue. The order of the fields is D gene, clone size, V gene, J gene, CDR3 protein, CDR3 DNA. D genes are given only for firm matches. A row's size may be missing; if present it is once, few, many or a size class.

>NA|many|TRBV20-1|TRBJ2-2
CSARPPGVGGTGELFF
TGCAGTGCTAGACCCCCCGGGGTCGGGGGCACCGGGGAGCTGTTTTTT
>NA|few|TRBV7-9|TRBJ2-7
CASSSYISYEQYF
TGTGCCAGCAGCTCATACATCTCCTACGAGCAGTACTTC
>TRBD1|NA|TRBV30|TRBJ1-4
CACTHRGSNEKLFF
TGTGCCTGTACTCACAGGGGATCTAATGAAAAACTGTTTTTT
>TRBD1|few|TRBV20-1|TRBJ2-7
CSALPHRGSYEQYF
TGCAGTGCTCTCCCTCACAGGGGCTCCTACGAGCAGTACTTC
>NA|many|TRBV2|TRBJ1-4
CASSEVVDNEKLFF
TGTGCCAGCAGTGAAGTGGTTGATAATGAAAAACTGTTTTTT
>NA|few|TRBV10-3|TRBJ2-3
CAISESRDTQYF
TGTGCCATCAGTGAGTCCCGGGATACGCAGTATTTT
>NA|many|TRBV9|TRBJ1-3
CASSVRPLAGNTIYF
TGTGCCAGCAGCGTAAGACCCTTAGCTGGAAACACCATATATTTT
>TRBD2|NA|TRBV19|TRBJ2-1
CASSLGTRGYNEQFF
TGTGCCAGTAGTCTCGGGACTAGGGGATACAATGAGCAGTTCTTC
>NA|few|TRBV11-2|TRBJ2-1
CASSQRDTPYNEQFF
TGCGCCAGCAGTCAAAGGGACACTCCCTACAATGAGCAGTTCTTC
>NA|NA|TRBV10-3|TRBJ2-5
CASSAVTSSETQYF
TGTGCCAGCAGTGCCGTTACTAGTTCCGAGACCCAGTACTTC